This T cell receptor (beta chain) was recovered during a study of siplizumab effects on memory and regulatory T cells. The V gene lost 0 bases and the J gene lost 4 bases, with 6 bases spanning the gap. The V gene's germline CDR1 is MGHDK and CDR2 SYGVNS. The CDR3 has 13 residues. A note on this clone: Antigen unknown.

Study-wide points: Naive or memory phenotype was unassignable for roughly 75-95% of proliferating CD4+ or CD8+ clones.

TCRdb's table, derived via immunoSEQ multiplex PCR, lists solely in-frame clones and lacks some. The data show around 100,000 clones, with approximately 91% seen just once and 0.15% held by the top ten. The sample was CD4+ T cells sorted from blood. The chain recombines TRBV25-1 with TRBJ1-1; D ambiguous. The TCR sequence derives from a human donor in good health. The CDR3 nucleotides read TGTGCCAGCAGTGAATATGGCGGCACTGAAGCTTTCTTT. Translation: CASSEYGGTEAFF.